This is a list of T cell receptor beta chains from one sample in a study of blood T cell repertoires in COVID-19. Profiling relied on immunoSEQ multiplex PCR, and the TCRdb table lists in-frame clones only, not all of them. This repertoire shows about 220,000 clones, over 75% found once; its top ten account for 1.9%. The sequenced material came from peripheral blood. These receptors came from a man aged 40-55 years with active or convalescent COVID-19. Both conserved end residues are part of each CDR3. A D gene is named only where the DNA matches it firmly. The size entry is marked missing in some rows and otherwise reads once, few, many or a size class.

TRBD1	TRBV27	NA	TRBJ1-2	TGTGCCAGCAGTCCCGCAGGGGGCCCAGGCTACACCTTC	CASSPAGGPGYTF
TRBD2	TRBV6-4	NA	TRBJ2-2	TGTGCCAGCCGACGGACTAGCGGATACACCGGGGAGCTGTTTTTT	CASRRTSGYTGELFF
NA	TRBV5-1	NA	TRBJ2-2	TGCGCCAGCAGCCCGGGGATAAGGGACACCTCGAACACCGGGGAGCTGTTTTTT	CASSPGIRDTSNTGELFF
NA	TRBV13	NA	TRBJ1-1	TGTGCCAGCAGTTCGCCTTCGAGAACTGAAGCTTTCTTT	CASSSPSRTEAFF
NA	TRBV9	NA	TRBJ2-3	TGTGCCAGCAGCGTTCTGGGCAACACAGATACGCAGTATTTT	CASSVLGNTDTQYF
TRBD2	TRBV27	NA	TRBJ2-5	TGTGCCAGCAGTAATTTAGCGGGGGACGAGACCCAGTACTTC	CASSNLAGDETQYF
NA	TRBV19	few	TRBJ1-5	TGTGCCAGTAGTATCGAGTCAAACAATCAGCCCCAGCATTTT	CASSIESNNQPQHF
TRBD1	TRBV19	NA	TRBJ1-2	TGTGCCAGTAGTACGACAGGGGGCTACTATGGCTACACCTTC	CASSTTGGYYGYTF
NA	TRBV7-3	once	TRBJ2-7	TGTGCCAGCAGCCCGCTACAGGGCGGAGAGCAGTACTTC	CASSPLQGGEQYF
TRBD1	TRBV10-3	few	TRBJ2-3	TGTGCCATCAGTGCCCTTGGGGCAGGGGGACGAGCAGATACGCAGTATTTT	CAISALGAGGRADTQYF
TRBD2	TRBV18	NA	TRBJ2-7	TGTGCCAGCTCTCCGGATAGCGGGAGGGGCTTGGAGCAGTACTTC	CASSPDSGRGLEQYF
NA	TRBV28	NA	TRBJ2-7	TGTGCCAGCAGCCCAGGGGGGTCCTACGAGCAGTACTTC	CASSPGGSYEQYF
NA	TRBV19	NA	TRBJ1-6	TGTGCCTCGACGGCAGGGTCCTCACCCCTCCACTTT	CASTAGSSPLHF
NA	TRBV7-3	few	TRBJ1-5	TGTGCCAGCAGCTTGGACCCGGGGTCAAATCAGCCCCAGCATTTT	CASSLDPGSNQPQHF
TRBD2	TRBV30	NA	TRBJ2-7	TGTGCCTGGAGTGTCGGGCTAGCGGGTACCTACGAGCAGTACTTC	CAWSVGLAGTYEQYF
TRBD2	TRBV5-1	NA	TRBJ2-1	TGCGCCAGCAGCGTAACTAGCGGAGCGGGGAATGAGCAGTTCTTC	CASSVTSGAGNEQFF
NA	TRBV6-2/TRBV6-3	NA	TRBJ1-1	TGTGCCAGCAGTTACGGAGGGAAGGGGAGAAACACTGAAGCTTTCTTT	CASSYGGKGRNTEAFF
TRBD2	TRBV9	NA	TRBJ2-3	TGTGCCAGCAGCCCACGGACTAGCGGGAGTTCAGATACGCAGTATTTT	CASSPRTSGSSDTQYF
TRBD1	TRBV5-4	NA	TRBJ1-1	TGTGCCAGCAGCCGGACAGGGGTAATGAACACTGAAGCTTTCTTT	CASSRTGVMNTEAFF
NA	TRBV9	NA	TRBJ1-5	TGTGCCAGCAGCGTAAATCAGCGCCAGCCCCAGCATTTT	CASSVNQRQPQHF
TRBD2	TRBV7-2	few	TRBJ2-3	TGTGCCAGCAGCGGACTAGCGGGGGGCCCGGGGACGCAGTATTTT	CASSGLAGGPGTQYF
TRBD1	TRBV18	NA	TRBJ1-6	TGTGCCAGCTCCCGGGACAGCGATTCACCCCTCCACTTT	CASSRDSDSPLHF
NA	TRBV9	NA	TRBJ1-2	TGTGCCAGCAGCGTAGGACGGGAGGGAACCTACTACACCTTC	CASSVGREGTYYTF
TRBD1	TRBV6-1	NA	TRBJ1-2	TGTGCCAGCAGTGGAGGCGGGGGACAGGGCCTCCTCTATGGCTACACCTTC	CASSGGGGQGLLYGYTF
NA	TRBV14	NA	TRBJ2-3	TGTGCCAGCAGCCAAGATAGCAGACCTAGCACAGATACGCAGTATTTT	CASSQDSRPSTDTQYF
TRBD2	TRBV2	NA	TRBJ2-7	TGTGCCAGCAGTGAGGTAGCGGGGATCTACGAGCAGTACTTC	CASSEVAGIYEQYF
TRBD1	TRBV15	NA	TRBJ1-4	TGTGCCACCAGCAGGGGACAGATCGGTGAAAAACTGTTTTTT	CATSRGQIGEKLFF
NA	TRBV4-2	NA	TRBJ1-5	TGTGCCAGCAGCCAGGGCGACAGAGACAATCAGCCCCAGCATTTT	CASSQGDRDNQPQHF
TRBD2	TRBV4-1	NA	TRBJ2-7	TGCGCCAGCAGCCAAGTATACCGAGCGGGAGTATTGTACGAGCAGTACTTC	CASSQVYRAGVLYEQYF
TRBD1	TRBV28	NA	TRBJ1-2	TGTGCCAGCAGCGACGTAGCGACAGGGGGCTATGGCTACACCTTC	CASSDVATGGYGYTF
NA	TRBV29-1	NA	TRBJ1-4	TGCAGCGTTTTACCTCAGGGCCCTAATGAAAAACTGTTTTTT	CSVLPQGPNEKLFF
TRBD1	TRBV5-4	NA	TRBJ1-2	TGTGCCAGCAGACGTACAGGGGGGCGGTATGGCTACACCTTC	CASRRTGGRYGYTF
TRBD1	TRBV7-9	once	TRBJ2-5	TGTGCCAGCAGCTTGCTGGACAGGGCGGAGACCCAGTACTTC	CASSLLDRAETQYF
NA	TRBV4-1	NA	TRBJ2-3	TGCGCCAGCAGCCAACCCCGTACAGCGGCCACAGATACGCAGTATTTT	CASSQPRTAATDTQYF
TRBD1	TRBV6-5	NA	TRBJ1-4	TGTGCCAGCAGTTACTCGAGAAGGGGGCGCGGTGAAAAACTGTTTTTT	CASSYSRRGRGEKLFF
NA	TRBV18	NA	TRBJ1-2	TGTGCCAGCTCACCTTCCGGGACAATGACCTATGGCTACACCTTC	CASSPSGTMTYGYTF
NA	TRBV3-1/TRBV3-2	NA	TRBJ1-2	TGTGCCAGCAGCCAAGATACTTCCCCCAACTATGGCTACACCTTC	CASSQDTSPNYGYTF
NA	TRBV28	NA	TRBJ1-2	TGTGCCAGCAAGGGGACTAATGGCTACACCTTC	CASKGTNGYTF
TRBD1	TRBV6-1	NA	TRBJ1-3	TGTGCCAGCAGTGAAGAGGCAGGGGGTGGAAACACCATATATTTT	CASSEEAGGGNTIYF
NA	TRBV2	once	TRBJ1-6	TGTGCCAGCAGTGACACAGGGAATTCACCCCTCCACTTT	CASSDTGNSPLHF
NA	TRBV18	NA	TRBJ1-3	TGTGCCAGCTCACCATCGCCAGTCGACTCTGGAAACACCATATATTTT	CASSPSPVDSGNTIYF
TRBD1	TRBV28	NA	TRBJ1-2	TGTGCCAGTCATTCGACAGGGGAGTATGGCTACACCTTC	CASHSTGEYGYTF
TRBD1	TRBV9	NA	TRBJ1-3	TGTGCCAGCAGCGTCGAGGGACAGGGGTACGGAAACACCATATATTTT	CASSVEGQGYGNTIYF
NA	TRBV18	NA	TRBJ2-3	TGTGCCAGCTCACCCGGGACACCAGATACGCAGTATTTT	CASSPGTPDTQYF
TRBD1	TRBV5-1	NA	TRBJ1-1	TGCGCCAGCAGCTCCAGCCCGACAGGGGTAGGAACTGAAGCTTTCTTT	CASSSSPTGVGTEAFF
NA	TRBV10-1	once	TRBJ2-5	TGCGCCAGCAGTGGGCAGGGAGGCGAGACCCAGTACTTC	CASSGQGGETQYF
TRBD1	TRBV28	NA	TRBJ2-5	TGTGCCAGCAGCTACCCTTCCGGGACAGGGGGAGAGACCCAGTACTTC	CASSYPSGTGGETQYF